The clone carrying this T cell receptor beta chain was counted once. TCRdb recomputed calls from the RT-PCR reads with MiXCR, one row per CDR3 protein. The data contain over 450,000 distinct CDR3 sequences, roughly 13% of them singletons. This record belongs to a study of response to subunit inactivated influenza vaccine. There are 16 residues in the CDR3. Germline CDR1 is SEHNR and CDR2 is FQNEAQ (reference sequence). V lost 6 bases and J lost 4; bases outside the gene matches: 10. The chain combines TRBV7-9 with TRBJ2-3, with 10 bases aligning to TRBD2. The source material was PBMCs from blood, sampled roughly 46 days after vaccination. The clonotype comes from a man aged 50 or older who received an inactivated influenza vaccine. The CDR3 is CASRPLAGEGADTQYF. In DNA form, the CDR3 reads TGTGCCAGCAGACCGCTAGCGGGAGAGGGGGCAGATACGCAGTATTTT.